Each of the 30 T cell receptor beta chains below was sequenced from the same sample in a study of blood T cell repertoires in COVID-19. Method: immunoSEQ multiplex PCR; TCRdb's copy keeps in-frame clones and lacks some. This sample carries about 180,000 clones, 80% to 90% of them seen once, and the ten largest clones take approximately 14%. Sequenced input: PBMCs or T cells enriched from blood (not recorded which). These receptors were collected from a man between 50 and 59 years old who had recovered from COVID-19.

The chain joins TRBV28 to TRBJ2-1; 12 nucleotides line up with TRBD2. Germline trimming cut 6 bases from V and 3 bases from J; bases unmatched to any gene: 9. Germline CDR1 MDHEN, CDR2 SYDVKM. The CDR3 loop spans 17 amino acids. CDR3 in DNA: TGTGCCAGCAGCCCCCCTAGCGGGGGGGTCCTCTACAATGAGCAGTTCTTC. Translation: CASSPPSGGVLYNEQFF.

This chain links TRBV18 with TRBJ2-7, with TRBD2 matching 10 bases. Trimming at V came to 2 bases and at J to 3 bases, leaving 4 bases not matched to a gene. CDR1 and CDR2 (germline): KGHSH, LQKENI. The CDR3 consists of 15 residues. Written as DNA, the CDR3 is TGTGCCAGCTCACCAAGCGGGGGGGGCGGCTACGAGCAGTACTTC. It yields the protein CASSPSGGGGYEQYF.

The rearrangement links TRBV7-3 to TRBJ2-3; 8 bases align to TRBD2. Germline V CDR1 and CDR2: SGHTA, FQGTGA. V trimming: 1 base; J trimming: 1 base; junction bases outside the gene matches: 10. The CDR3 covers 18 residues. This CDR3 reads CASSLSRGGPVGTDTQYF. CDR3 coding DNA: TGTGCCAGCAGCTTAAGCCGGGGGGGCCCGGTAGGCACAGATACGCAGTATTTT. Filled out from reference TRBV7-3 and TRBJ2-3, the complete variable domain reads GAGVSQTPSNKVTEKGKYVELRCDPISGHTALYWYRQSLGQGPEFLIYFQGTGAADDSGLPNDRFFAVRPEGSVSTLKIQRTERGDSAVYLCASSLSRGGPVGTDTQYFGPGTRLTVL.

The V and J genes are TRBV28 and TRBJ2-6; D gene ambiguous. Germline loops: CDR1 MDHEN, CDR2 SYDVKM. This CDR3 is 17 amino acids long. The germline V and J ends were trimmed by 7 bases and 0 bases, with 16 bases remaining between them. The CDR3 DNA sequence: TGTGCCAGCAAATTAGGCGGCTCACTCTCTGGGGCCAACGTCCTGACTTTC. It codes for CASKLGGSLSGANVLTF.

The CDR3 here is CASSIFTDNNEQFF. The CDR3 DNA follows: TGTGCCAGTAGTATATTCACAGACAACAATGAGCAGTTCTTC. The rearrangement uses TRBV19 and TRBJ2-1; D remains ambiguous. The CDR3 loop spans 14 amino acids. Germline CDR1 LNHDA, CDR2 SQIVND (reference sequence). With 2 bases removed from V and 5 bases from J, the gap between germline ends came to 10 bases.

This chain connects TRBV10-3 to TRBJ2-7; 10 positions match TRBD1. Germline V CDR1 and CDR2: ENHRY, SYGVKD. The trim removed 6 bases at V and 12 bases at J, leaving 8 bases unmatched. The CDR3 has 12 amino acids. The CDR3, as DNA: TGTGCCATCAGGCCCGGGACAGGGGTGCTGTACTTC. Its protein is CAIRPGTGVLYF.

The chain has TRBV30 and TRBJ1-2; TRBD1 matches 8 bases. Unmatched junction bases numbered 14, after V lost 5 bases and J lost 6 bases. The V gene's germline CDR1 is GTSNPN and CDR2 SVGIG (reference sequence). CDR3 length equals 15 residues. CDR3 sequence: CAWETWSRGRNGYTF. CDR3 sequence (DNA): TGTGCCTGGGAAACCTGGAGCAGGGGGCGTAATGGCTACACCTTC.

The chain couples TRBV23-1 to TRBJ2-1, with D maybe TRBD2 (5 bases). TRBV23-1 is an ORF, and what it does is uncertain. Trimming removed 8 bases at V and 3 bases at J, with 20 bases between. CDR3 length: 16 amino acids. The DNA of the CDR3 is TGCGCCAGCCCCCCGGCCGGGGTCTGGGGCTACAATGAGCAGTTCTTC. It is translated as CASPPAGVWGYNEQFF.

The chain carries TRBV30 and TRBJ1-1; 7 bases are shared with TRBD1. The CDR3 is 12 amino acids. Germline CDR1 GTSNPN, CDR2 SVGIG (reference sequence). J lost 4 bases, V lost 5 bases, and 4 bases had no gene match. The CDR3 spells CAWRQGSTEAFF. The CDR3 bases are TGTGCCTGGCGACAGGGAAGCACTGAAGCTTTCTTT. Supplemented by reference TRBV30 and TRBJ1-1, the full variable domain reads SQTIHQWPATLVQPVGSPLSLECTVEGTSNPNLYWYRQAAGRGLQLLFYSVGIGQISSEVPQNLSASRPQDRQFILSSKKLLLSDSGFYLCAWRQGSTEAFFGQGTRLTVV.

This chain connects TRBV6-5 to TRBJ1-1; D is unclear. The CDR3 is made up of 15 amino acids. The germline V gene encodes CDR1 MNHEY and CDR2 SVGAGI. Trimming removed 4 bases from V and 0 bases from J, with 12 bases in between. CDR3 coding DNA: TGTGCCAGCAGTTTACAACAGAATATGAACACTGAAGCTTTCTTT. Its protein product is CASSLQQNMNTEAFF.

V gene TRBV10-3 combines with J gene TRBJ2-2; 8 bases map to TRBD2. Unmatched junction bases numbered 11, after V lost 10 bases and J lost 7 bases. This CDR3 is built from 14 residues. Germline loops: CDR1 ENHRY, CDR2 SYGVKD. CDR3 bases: TGTGCCACCCGCTTTGCGGGGGGAGTCGGGGAGCTGTTTTTT. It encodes CATRFAGGVGELFF.

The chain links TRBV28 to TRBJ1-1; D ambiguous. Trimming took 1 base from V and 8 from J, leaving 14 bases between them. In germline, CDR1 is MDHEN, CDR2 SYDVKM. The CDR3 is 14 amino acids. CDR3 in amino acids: CASSLSRQLLEAFF. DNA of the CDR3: TGTGCCAGCAGTTTATCAAGACAACTCCTGGAAGCTTTCTTT.

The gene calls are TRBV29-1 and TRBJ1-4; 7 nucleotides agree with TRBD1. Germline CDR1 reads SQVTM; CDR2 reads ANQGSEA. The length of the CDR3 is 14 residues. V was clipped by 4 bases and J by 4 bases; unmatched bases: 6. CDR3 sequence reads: CSVVPGTDNEKLFF. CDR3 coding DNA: TGCAGCGTTGTTCCCGGGACAGATAATGAAAAACTGTTTTTT.

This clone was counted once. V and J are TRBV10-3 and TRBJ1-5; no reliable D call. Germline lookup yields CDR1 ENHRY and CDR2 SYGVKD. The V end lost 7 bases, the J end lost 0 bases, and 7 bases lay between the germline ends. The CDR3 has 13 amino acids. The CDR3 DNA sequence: TGTGCCATCACGGGAGATAGCAATCAGCCCCAGCATTTT. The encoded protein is CAITGDSNQPQHF.

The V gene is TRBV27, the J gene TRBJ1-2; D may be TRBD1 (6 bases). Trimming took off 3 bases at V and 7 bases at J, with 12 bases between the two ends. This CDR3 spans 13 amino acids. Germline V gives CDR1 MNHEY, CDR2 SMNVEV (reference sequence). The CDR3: CASSLAGDVGYTF. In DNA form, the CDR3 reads TGTGCCAGCAGTTTGGCAGGGGATGTTGGCTACACCTTC.

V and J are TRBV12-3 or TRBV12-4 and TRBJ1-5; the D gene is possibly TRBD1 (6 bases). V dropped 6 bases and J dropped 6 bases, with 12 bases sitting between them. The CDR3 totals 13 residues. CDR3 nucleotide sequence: TGTGCCAGCAGGCCAGCAGGGGTTCAGCCCCAGCATTTT. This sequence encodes CASRPAGVQPQHF.

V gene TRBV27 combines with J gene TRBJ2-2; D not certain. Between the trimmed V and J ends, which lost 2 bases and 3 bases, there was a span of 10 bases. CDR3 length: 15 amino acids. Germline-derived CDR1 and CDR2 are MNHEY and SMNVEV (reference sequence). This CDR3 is CASSLRGIDTGELFF. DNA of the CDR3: TGTGCCAGCAGTTTAAGAGGTATTGACACCGGGGAGCTGTTTTTT.

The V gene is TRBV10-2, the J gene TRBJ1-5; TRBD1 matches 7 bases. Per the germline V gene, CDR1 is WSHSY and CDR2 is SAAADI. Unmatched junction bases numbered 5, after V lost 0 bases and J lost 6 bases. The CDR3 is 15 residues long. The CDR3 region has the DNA TGCGCCAGCAGTGAGTCGGGGACAGCTCGTCAGCCCCAGCATTTT. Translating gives CASSESGTARQPQHF.

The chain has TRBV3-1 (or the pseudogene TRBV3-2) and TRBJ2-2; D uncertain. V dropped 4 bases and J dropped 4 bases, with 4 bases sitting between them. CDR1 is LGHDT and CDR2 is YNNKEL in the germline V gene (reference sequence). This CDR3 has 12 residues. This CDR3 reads CASSRSTGELFF. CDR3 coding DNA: TGTGCCAGCAGCCGGAGCACCGGGGAGCTGTTTTTT.

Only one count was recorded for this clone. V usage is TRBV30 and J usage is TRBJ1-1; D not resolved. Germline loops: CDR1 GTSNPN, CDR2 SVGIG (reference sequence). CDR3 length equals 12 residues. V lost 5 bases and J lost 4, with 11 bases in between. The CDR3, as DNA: TGTGCCTGGGCGGAGGTAGGCACTGAAGCTTTCTTT. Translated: CAWAEVGTEAFF.

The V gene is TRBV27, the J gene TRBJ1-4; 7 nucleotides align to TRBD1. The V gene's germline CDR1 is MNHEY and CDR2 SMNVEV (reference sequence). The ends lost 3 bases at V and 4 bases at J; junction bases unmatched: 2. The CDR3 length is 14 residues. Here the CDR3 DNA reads TGTGCCAGCAGTTTCCAGGGGGTTAATGAAAAACTGTTTTTT. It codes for CASSFQGVNEKLFF.

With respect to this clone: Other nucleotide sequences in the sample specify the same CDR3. CDR3 sequence: CASSTGTGDQPQHF. CDR3 in DNA: TGCGCCAGCAGCACCGGGACAGGGGATCAGCCCCAGCATTTT. The J gene is TRBJ1-5, the V gene TRBV5-1, with 10 positions matching TRBD1. The CDR3 extends over 14 amino acids. The V gene's germline CDR1 is SGHRS and CDR2 YFSETQ. V was clipped by 4 bases and J by 5 bases; unmatched bases: 3.

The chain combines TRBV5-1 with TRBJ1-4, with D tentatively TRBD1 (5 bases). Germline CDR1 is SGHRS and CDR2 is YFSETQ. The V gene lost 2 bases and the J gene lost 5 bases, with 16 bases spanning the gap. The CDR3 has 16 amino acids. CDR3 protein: CASSLVPGGVNEKLFF. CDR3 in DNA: TGCGCCAGCAGCTTAGTCCCGGGAGGGGTAAATGAAAAACTGTTTTTT.

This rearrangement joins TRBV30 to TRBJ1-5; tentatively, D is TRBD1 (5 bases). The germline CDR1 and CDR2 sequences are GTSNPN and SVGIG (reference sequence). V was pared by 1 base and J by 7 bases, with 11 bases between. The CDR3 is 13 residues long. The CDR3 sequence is CAWSEGSSQPQHF. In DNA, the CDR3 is TGTGCCTGGAGTGAGGGGTCCAGCCAGCCCCAGCATTTT.

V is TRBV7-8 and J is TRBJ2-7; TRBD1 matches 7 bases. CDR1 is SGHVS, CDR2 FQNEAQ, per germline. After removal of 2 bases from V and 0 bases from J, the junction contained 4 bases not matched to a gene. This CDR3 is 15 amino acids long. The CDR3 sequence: CASSLSGQLSYEQYF. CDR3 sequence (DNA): TGTGCCAGCAGCTTATCGGGACAGCTCTCCTACGAGCAGTACTTC. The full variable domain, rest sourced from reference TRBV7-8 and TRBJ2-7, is GAGVSQSPRYKVAKRGQDVALRCDPISGHVSLFWYQQALGQGPEFLTYFQNEAQLDKSGLPSDRFFAERPEGSVSTLKIQRTQQEDSAVYLCASSLSGQLSYEQYFGPGTRLTVT.

Written as DNA, the CDR3 is TGTGCCAGCGGGGCGGTGCGGAACACTGAAGCTTTCTTT. Amino acids: CASGAVRNTEAFF. The chain carries TRBV12-3 or TRBV12-4 and TRBJ1-1; perhaps TRBD1 as D (5 bases). V dropped 8 bases and J dropped 1 base, with 11 bases sitting between them. The length of the CDR3 is 13 residues.

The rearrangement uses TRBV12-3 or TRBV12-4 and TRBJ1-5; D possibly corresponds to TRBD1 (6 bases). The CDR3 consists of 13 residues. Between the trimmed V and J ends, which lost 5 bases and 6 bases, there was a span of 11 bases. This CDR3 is CASSPGQAQPQHF. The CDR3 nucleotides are TGTGCCAGCAGTCCGGGACAAGCTCAGCCCCAGCATTTT.

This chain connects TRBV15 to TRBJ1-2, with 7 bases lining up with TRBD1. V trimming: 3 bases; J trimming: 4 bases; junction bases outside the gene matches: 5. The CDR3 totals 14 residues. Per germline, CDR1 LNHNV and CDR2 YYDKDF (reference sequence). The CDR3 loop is CATSRGDSPYGYTF. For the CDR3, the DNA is TGTGCCACCAGCAGGGGGGACAGTCCCTATGGCTACACCTTC.

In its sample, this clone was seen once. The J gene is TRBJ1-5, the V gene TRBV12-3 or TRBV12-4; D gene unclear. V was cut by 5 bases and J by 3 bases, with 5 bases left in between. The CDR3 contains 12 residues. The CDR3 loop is CASSPHNQPQHF. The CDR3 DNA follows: TGTGCCAGCAGTCCCCACAATCAGCCCCAGCATTTT.

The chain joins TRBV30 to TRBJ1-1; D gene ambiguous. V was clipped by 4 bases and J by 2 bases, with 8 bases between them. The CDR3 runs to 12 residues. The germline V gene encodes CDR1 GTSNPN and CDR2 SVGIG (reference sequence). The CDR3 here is CAWTSANTEAFF. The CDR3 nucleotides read TGTGCCTGGACCAGTGCCAACACTGAAGCTTTCTTT.